One and the same sample provided the 29 T cell receptor beta chains below, sequenced in a study of read filtering for tumor transcriptome and immune sequencing. Molecular barcoded adaptors covering alpha/delta and beta/gamma chains were used on approximately 400 ng RNA. TCRdb reanalysed the reads using MiXCR and keeps one entry per CDR3 protein. Counted here are roughly 90,000 distinct CDR3 sequences, 9% to 15% occurring once; the ten biggest clones make up 15%. Source material: a population of CD138-negative cells sorted from bone marrow. These receptors were collected from a donor over 35 with multiple myeloma.

This clonotype was observed many times. The chain combines TRBV12-3 or TRBV12-4 with TRBJ1-5; TRBD1 matches at 10 bases. The CDR3 is 14 amino acids. V trimming: 6 bases; J trimming: 5 bases; junction bases outside the gene matches: 4. The CDR3: CASRDRGKDQPQHF. In nucleotides, the CDR3 is TGTGCCAGCAGGGACAGGGGGAAAGATCAGCCCCAGCATTTT.

This clonotype was seen repeatedly, ten times or more. This sequence joins TRBV15 and TRBJ2-1; tentatively, D is TRBD2 (6 bases). There are 17 residues in the CDR3. Germline loops: CDR1 LNHNV, CDR2 YYDKDF (reference sequence). The V and J ends lost 1 base and 5 bases respectively, with 18 bases between them. CDR3: CATSRGSVSAGDNEQFF. The CDR3, as DNA: TGTGCCACCAGCAGAGGAAGCGTCTCAGCGGGCGACAATGAGCAGTTCTTC. Complete variable domain (other parts from reference TRBV15 and TRBJ2-1): DAMVIQNPRYQVTQFGKPVTLSCSQTLNHNVMYWYQQKSSQAPKLLFHYYDKDFNNEADTPDNFQSRRPNTSFCFLDIRSPGLGDTAMYLCATSRGSVSAGDNEQFFGPGTRLTVL.

This clonotype was found a few times. This may be a read error: a much more frequent sequence differs by one nucleotide. CDR3 sequence: CASRAGYTKAFF. The CDR3 DNA is TGCGCCAGCAGAGCAGGCTACACTAAAGCTTTCTTT. The rearrangement links TRBV5-1 to TRBJ1-1, with D uncertain. This CDR3 spans 12 amino acids. Germline CDR1 and CDR2: SGHRS and YFSETQ.

This clonotype was seen only a few times. This clone may be a read error of a much larger clone one base away. This chain joins TRBV3-1 and TRBJ2-7; D is unresolved. The CDR3 runs to 12 residues. With 4 bases removed from V and 3 bases from J, the gap between germline ends came to 7 bases. Germline V gives CDR1 LGHDT, CDR2 YNNKEL (reference sequence). CDR3 loop: CASSRVGYEQYF. The CDR3 region has the DNA TGTGCCAGCAGCCGAGTCGGCTACGAGCAGTACTTC.

This clonotype was observed many times. V is TRBV18 and J is TRBJ1-5; D not certain. Germline V gene sequence: CDR1 KGHSH, CDR2 LQKENI. This CDR3 is built from 13 residues. V dropped 8 bases and J dropped 5 bases, with 13 bases sitting between them. This CDR3 is CASAPGRDQPQHF. The CDR3 coding sequence is TGTGCCAGCGCCCCGGGGAGGGATCAGCCCCAGCATTTT.

A remark on this clonotype: With a far larger clone one base away, a read error is the likely cause. This chain links TRBV7-6 with TRBJ1-1; 7 bases map to TRBD1. This CDR3 contains 14 residues. CDR1 and CDR2 (germline): SGHVS, FNYEAQ. The CDR3 sequence is CARSPPGQRPEAFF. CDR3 nucleotide sequence: TGTGCCCGCAGCCCCCCGGGACAGAGGCCCGAAGCTTTCTTT.

This clonotype has ten or more counts. No conserved phenylalanine or tryptophan ends this CDR3, so it is likely a read error. This chain connects TRBV3-1 to TRBJ1-1, with D possibly TRBD1 on 5 matching bases. This CDR3 spans 11 amino acids. CDR1 is LGHDT, CDR2 YNNKEL, per germline (reference sequence). Trimming removed 4 bases at V and 7 bases at J, with 7 bases between. In DNA form, the CDR3 reads TGTGCCAGCAGCCGGGACGGTGAAGCTTTCCTT. Its protein product is CASSRDGEAFL.

On this clonotype: A far larger clone is a single base away, which makes a read error likely. The chain links TRBV12-3 or TRBV12-4 to TRBJ2-7; weak D call: TRBD2 (6 bases). The CDR3 covers 15 residues. Trimming removed 3 bases at V and 3 bases at J, with 15 bases between. DNA for the CDR3: TGTGCCAGCAGTTTTTCACTCGGGGGACTCTACGAGCAGTACTTC. This codes for CASSFSLGGLYEQYF.

This clonotype was seen repeatedly, ten times or more. The rearrangement uses TRBV7-9 and TRBJ1-1; D not certain. V was trimmed by 0 bases and J by 8 bases, leaving 13 bases between them. The germline gives CDR1 SEHNR, CDR2 FQNEAQ (reference sequence). The CDR3 is 14 amino acids. Here the CDR3 reads CASSLARRSEEAFF. The CDR3 bases are TGTGCCAGCAGCTTAGCCCGTAGATCCGAGGAAGCTTTCTTT.

Details on this clonotype: Since a much larger clone is just one base distant, this may be a read error. The V gene is TRBV5-1, the J gene TRBJ2-3; TRBD2 agrees at 12 bases. J lost 8 bases, V lost 4 bases, and 8 bases had no gene match. CDR3 length: 15 amino acids. Looked up from germline, CDR1 is SGHRS and CDR2 is YFSETQ. CDR3 sequence (DNA): TGCGCCAGCAGCCCGGGACTAGCGGGTGGAGGTACGCAGTATTTT. Protein product: CASSPGLAGGGTQYF.

CDR3 in amino acids: CASSSARVNTEAFF. The CDR3 nucleotides are TGTGCCAGCAGCTCTGCGAGGGTGAACACTGAAGCTTTCTTT. This chain links TRBV11-1 with TRBJ1-1; no clear D. There are 14 residues in the CDR3. The germline gives CDR1 SGHAT, CDR2 FQDESV (reference sequence). The V gene lost 4 bases and the J gene lost 0 bases, with 9 bases spanning the gap.

This clonotype was observed a few times. The chain links TRBV28 to TRBJ1-5; 9 bases map to TRBD1. V was clipped by 5 bases and J by 7 bases; unmatched bases: 12. Germline V gene sequence: CDR1 MDHEN, CDR2 SYDVKM. The CDR3 runs to 16 residues. The CDR3 region is CASSTPGQGRQQPQHF. In DNA form, the CDR3 reads TGTGCCAGCAGTACCCCGGGACAGGGTAGGCAGCAGCCCCAGCATTTT.

Points on this clonotype: It may be a read error: a sequence one base away is much more abundant. The chain combines TRBV20-1 with TRBJ1-1; D might be TRBD1 (5 bases). The ends were cut back, 7 bases at V and 0 bases at J, with 12 bases in the middle. The CDR3 loop spans 13 amino acids. Per germline, CDR1 DFQATT and CDR2 SNEGSKA (reference sequence). The chain's CDR3 is CSVAGLLNTEAFF. CDR3 in DNA: TGCAGTGTGGCGGGACTCCTGAACACTGAAGCTTTCTTT.

Only a few counts were recorded for this clonotype. The chain recombines TRBV29-1 with TRBJ2-7; D gene uncertain. The V end was cut by 4 bases, the J end by 1 base, with 14 bases between. The CDR3 totals 14 residues. Germline V gene lookup returns CDR1 SQVTM and CDR2 ANQGSEA. The DNA for the CDR3 is TGCAGCGTTGTGATACAAATAAATTCCTACGAGCAGTACTTC. Translated: CSVVIQINSYEQYF.

This clonotype was counted at least ten times. The CDR3 sequence: CASSLMGQTSSGANVLTF. The CDR3 nucleotides read TGCGCCAGCAGCTTGATGGGACAGACCAGCTCTGGGGCCAACGTCCTGACTTTC. The V and J genes are TRBV5-1 and TRBJ2-6; 7 positions match TRBD1. V gave up 1 base and J gave up 0 bases; unmatched junction bases: 7. Germline CDR1 reads SGHRS; CDR2 reads YFSETQ. This CDR3 has 18 residues.

This clonotype has a count of ten or more. The rearrangement joins TRBV30 to TRBJ2-5; D not certain. From germline, CDR1 is GTSNPN and CDR2 SVGIG (reference sequence). Deletions cut 0 bases from V and 2 bases from J, with 1 base between. This CDR3 contains 11 residues. The CDR3: CAWSVQETQYF. CDR3 sequence (DNA): TGTGCCTGGAGTGTTCAAGAGACCCAGTACTTC.

The J gene is TRBJ2-5, the V gene TRBV7-2; the D gene could be TRBD1 or TRBD2 (5 bases each). Germline V lookup: CDR1 SGHTA, CDR2 FQGNSA. This CDR3 comprises 13 residues. V shed 5 bases and J shed 5 bases, with 12 bases lying between them. In DNA form, the CDR3 reads TGTGCCAGCAGCCGGGACGTACGTGAGACCCAGTACTTC. This sequence encodes CASSRDVRETQYF. Together with reference TRBV7-2 and TRBJ2-5, the CDR3 gives the full variable domain: GAGVSQSPSNKVTEKGKDVELRCDPISGHTALYWYRQSLGQGLEFLIYFQGNSAPDKSGLPSDRFSAERTGGSVSTLTIQRTQQEDSAVYLCASSRDVRETQYFGPGTRLLVL.

This clonotype came up many times. The rearrangement joins TRBV12-3 or TRBV12-4 to TRBJ2-2, with D uncertain. This CDR3 has 13 residues. V was clipped by 6 bases and J by 5 bases, with 10 bases between them. CDR3 DNA sequence: TGTGCCAGCAGCCCCGGTATTACCGGGGAGCTGTTTTTT. It yields the protein CASSPGITGELFF.

This clonotype occurred many times. This sequence joins TRBV28 and TRBJ2-1; D unclear. The CDR3 is 13 residues long. Looked up from germline, CDR1 is MDHEN and CDR2 is SYDVKM. V gave up 3 bases and J gave up 11 bases, with 14 bases separating them. The CDR3 is CASSFGPSLKQFF. DNA for the CDR3: TGTGCCAGCAGTTTTGGGCCCAGCCTAAAGCAGTTCTTC.

Ten or more counts support this clonotype. V and J are TRBV6-6 and TRBJ2-7; 11 bases match TRBD1. The CDR3 covers 15 residues. The germline CDR1 and CDR2 sequences are MNHNY and SVGAGI (reference sequence). J lost 3 bases, V lost 0 bases, and 1 base had no gene match. CDR3 region: CASSYSGTGGYEQYF. As DNA, the CDR3 is TGTGCCAGCAGTTACTCCGGGACAGGGGGCTACGAGCAGTACTTC.

This clonotype was seen many times. The J gene is TRBJ1-1, the V gene TRBV7-9; D call uncertain. V was trimmed by 0 bases and J by 0 bases, leaving 5 bases between them. CDR3 length equals 14 residues. CDR1 SEHNR and CDR2 FQNEAQ come from the germline V gene (reference sequence). The CDR3 nucleotides are TGTGCCAGCAGCTTAGCGGGTCTGAACACTGAAGCTTTCTTT. Its translation: CASSLAGLNTEAFF.

This clonotype was seen at least ten times. V gene TRBV4-2 combines with J gene TRBJ2-3; the D gene is possibly TRBD2 (5 bases). V was shortened by 0 bases and J by 6 bases, with 10 bases between the two germline ends. This CDR3 has 14 residues. In germline, CDR1 is LGHNA, CDR2 YNFKEQ. CDR3 sequence reads: CASSQDFGVDTQYF. In nucleotides, the CDR3 is TGTGCCAGCAGCCAAGATTTCGGGGTGGATACGCAGTATTTT.

This clonotype was recorded at least ten times. The CDR3 DNA reads TGCAGTGCTATGTACCGAGACTTGAACACTGAAGCTTTCTTT. Residues: CSAMYRDLNTEAFF. The J gene is TRBJ1-1, the V gene TRBV20-1; D is uncertain. This CDR3 has 14 amino acids. The germline gives CDR1 DFQATT, CDR2 SNEGSKA (reference sequence). The V gene lost 4 bases and the J gene lost 0 bases, with 12 bases spanning the gap.

This clonotype turned up a few times. Germline and junction disagree at one end, which may indicate a read error. The rearrangement links TRBV20-1 to TRBJ1-5; 8 bases match TRBD1. CDR3 length: 15 residues. Germline loops: CDR1 DFQATT, CDR2 SNEGSKA (reference sequence). CDR3 sequence (DNA): TGCGGTGCTAGAGTCAGCCAGGGGGCGAGTCAGCCCCAGCATTTT. Its protein product is CGARVSQGASQPQHF.

This clonotype was observed many times. This chain uses TRBV12-5 with TRBJ2-1, with D tentatively TRBD2 (7 bases). From germline, CDR1 is LGHNT and CDR2 FRNRAP. V shed 5 bases and J shed 8 bases, with 16 bases lying between them. CDR3 length equals 14 residues. The CDR3 protein is CASGAQGSGDEQFF. CDR3 coding DNA: TGTGCTAGTGGTGCGCAGGGGAGCGGGGATGAGCAGTTCTTC.

This clonotype was observed at least ten times. This sequence joins TRBV12-3 or TRBV12-4 and TRBJ2-1, with unresolved D. The CDR3 runs to 13 residues. The V end was cut by 5 bases, the J end by 9 bases, with 14 bases between. CDR3 DNA sequence: TGTGCCAGCAGTCAGACAAATGGATTTGAGCAGTTCTTC. Its translation is CASSQTNGFEQFF.

This clonotype was picked up many times. The chain uses TRBV20-1 and TRBJ1-5; D unresolved. CDR3 length: 12 amino acids. The V gene lost 5 bases and the J gene lost 6 bases, with 11 bases spanning the gap. Germline CDR1 reads DFQATT; CDR2 reads SNEGSKA (reference sequence). The CDR3 loop is CSAAPPSQPQHF. CDR3 nucleotide sequence: TGCAGTGCTGCCCCCCCCAGTCAGCCCCAGCATTTT.

This clonotype was found a few times. This chain connects TRBV20-1 to TRBJ2-7; 8 bases fit TRBD2. Germline V lookup: CDR1 DFQATT, CDR2 SNEGSKA (reference sequence). J gave up 1 base and V 3 bases, and 2 bases lay outside the gene matches. The CDR3 runs 13 residues. The CDR3 loop is CSARRGESYEQYF. The CDR3 DNA sequence: TGCAGTGCTAGGCGGGGGGAGTCCTACGAGCAGTACTTC.

Concerning this clonotype: A much larger clone is a single base away; this may be a read error. The CDR3 does not close with the conserved phenylalanine or tryptophan, likely indicating a read error. The chain joins TRBV20-1 to TRBJ2-7; 7 bases match TRBD1. J lost 0 bases, V lost 3 bases, and 8 bases had no gene match. The V gene's germline CDR1 is DFQATT and CDR2 SNEGSKA (reference sequence). The CDR3 totals 15 residues. In nucleotides, the CDR3 is TGCAGTGCTAGGAAGGGGGCGTTTAGCTCCTACGAGCAGTACCTC. This translates into CSARKGAFSSYEQYL.